This section outlines one T cell receptor beta chain sequence together with its context. In the authors' methods: Nucleated cell counts were estimated from reference gene primer amplification. TCRdb keeps only in-frame clones here, not all; method: immunoSEQ multiplex PCR. Clone size and V and J calls were adopted from that table, with D and trimming inferred from the DNA. The sample carries roughly 500,000 clones, 75% to 90% recorded once. This sample was taken from a study of blood T cell repertoires in COVID-19. Study-level background: COVID-19 samples, acute and convalescent, were from the United States, Italy and Spain.

Enrolled during active infection, Seattle patients were then followed longitudinally. The length of the CDR3 is 15 residues. Per the germline V gene, CDR1 is SGHDN and CDR2 is FVKESK. The V segment lost 4 bases and the J segment 5 bases; nucleotides outside the gene matches: 6. The sample consisted of peripheral blood. The TCR originated in a man between 18 and 29 years old with COVID-19, enrolled during active disease. The chain combines TRBV14 with TRBJ2-1; 9 bases fit TRBD2. CDR3 sequence (DNA): TGTGCCAGCAGCCGAGGAGCGGGGGGCCACAATGAGCAGTTCTTC. It specifies CASSRGAGGHNEQFF.